The entry that follows covers one T cell receptor (beta chain) sequence. The antigen is not known. The data originate from a study of cytotoxic CD8 clonotypes in ibrutinib-treated CLL. Findings of the study overall: Clonotypes that were public were uncommon, and they contracted or stayed stable on treatment.

The CDR3 spans 17 residues. Cryopreserved PBMCs provided roughly 2 micrograms of genomic DNA for the TCR beta libraries. Depths of 1 in 200,000 to 1 in 1 million T cells were the sequencing target. Sequenced by immunoSEQ multiplex PCR; TCRdb stores in-frame clones only, minus some. The data hold roughly 200,000 clones, with 60% to 80% observed a single time. The sequence derives from a human donor with chronic lymphocytic leukemia. The sample was PBMCs, taken after 12 months of ibrutinib treatment. The chain joins TRBV21-1 to TRBJ2-3; the table calls TRBD1, which could not be checked here. TRBV21-1 is reported as a pseudogene. The CDR3 spells CASSKEDRDTCTDTQYF. As DNA, the CDR3 is TGTGCCAGCAGCAAAGAAGACAGGGACACTTGCACAGATACGCAGTATTTT.